Many counts were recorded for the clone carrying this T cell receptor beta chain. Among the patients, aged 18 to 65, hyperthyroidism was newly diagnosed and had lasted under 2 months. This record belongs to a study of T cells in Graves' hyperthyroidism and ophthalmopathy. V lost 5 bases, J lost 6 bases, and 17 bases lay in between. The CDR3 is 14 residues long. The germline V gene encodes CDR1 SEHNR and CDR2 FQNEAQ (reference sequence). Amplified regions were TCR beta CDR3 sequences from RNA transcripts. First-round RT-PCR of the TCR CDR3 relied on the HTBI primer set. TCRdb independently ran MiXCR on the multiplex PCR reads; one entry per CDR3 protein. The sample lists about 710,000 distinct CDR3 sequences; about a sixth were seen once.

The chain carries TRBV7-9 and TRBJ2-7; no definite D call. The sequenced sample was blood. The source is a man younger than 35 with Graves' hyperthyroidism. DNA for the CDR3: TGTGCCAGCAGCCAAAGAGGAGTACCTTCCGAGCAGTACTTC. It encodes CASSQRGVPSEQYF.